A selection of T cell receptor beta chains follows, all from one sample in a study of blood T cell repertoires in COVID-19. Assay: immunoSEQ multiplex PCR; the TCRdb copy retains only in-frame clones and omits some. The data show some 150,000 clones, around 84% seen once. Material: PBMCs or T cells enriched from blood (not recorded which). Receptors originate from a middle-aged man who had recovered from COVID-19. Each CDR3 is given with its conserved first and last residue. D genes are given only for firm matches. The size of a clone is reported for some rows only, either as once, few or many, or as a class for expanded clones.

v_call: TRBV4-1
clone_size: NA
d_call: NA
j_call: TRBJ2-2
cdr3_nt: TGCGCCAGCAGCCGTACAGGGACCACCGGGGAGCTGTTTTTT
cdr3_aa: CASSRTGTTGELFF

v_call: TRBV7-2
clone_size: once
d_call: NA
j_call: TRBJ2-7
cdr3_nt: TGTGCCAGCAGCTTAAGGGAGGAGGGCGAGCAGTACTTC
cdr3_aa: CASSLREEGEQYF

v_call: TRBV7-2
clone_size: NA
d_call: NA
j_call: TRBJ2-7
cdr3_nt: TGTGCCAGCAGCTTAGGGGGTAGCGGCACCTACGAGCAGTACTTC
cdr3_aa: CASSLGGSGTYEQYF

v_call: TRBV25-1
clone_size: NA
d_call: NA
j_call: TRBJ2-7
cdr3_nt: TGTGCCAGCAGGAAGACAGGAGCCGGTTCCGAGCAGTACTTC
cdr3_aa: CASRKTGAGSEQYF

v_call: TRBV18
clone_size: NA
d_call: TRBD1
j_call: TRBJ1-1
cdr3_nt: TGTGCCAGCTCACCTACCGGGACAGAGAGTGAAGCTTTCTTT
cdr3_aa: CASSPTGTESEAFF

v_call: TRBV19
clone_size: NA
d_call: TRBD2
j_call: TRBJ2-3
cdr3_nt: TGTGCCAGTACCGGGACTAGCGGGGTTGGGGATACGCAGTATTTT
cdr3_aa: CASTGTSGVGDTQYF

v_call: TRBV7-9
clone_size: NA
d_call: TRBD1
j_call: TRBJ1-2
cdr3_nt: TGTGCCAGCAGCTTAGCTGACAGGGGGCACAATGGCTACACCTTC
cdr3_aa: CASSLADRGHNGYTF

v_call: TRBV7-9
clone_size: NA
d_call: TRBD1
j_call: TRBJ1-2
cdr3_nt: TGTGCCAGCAGCGAAAGGACAGGGGGCGCGGGTGGCTACACCTTC
cdr3_aa: CASSERTGGAGGYTF

v_call: TRBV7-9
clone_size: NA
d_call: NA
j_call: TRBJ2-7
cdr3_nt: TGTGCCAGCAGCTTAGACGCGGCCGAGCAGTACTTC
cdr3_aa: CASSLDAAEQYF

v_call: TRBV19
clone_size: NA
d_call: NA
j_call: TRBJ1-5
cdr3_nt: TGTGCCAGTAGTATAGGGTCATCGGGGGGCGGACAGCCCCAGCATTTT
cdr3_aa: CASSIGSSGGGQPQHF

v_call: TRBV12-5
clone_size: NA
d_call: NA
j_call: TRBJ1-6
cdr3_nt: TGTGCTAGTGGCCTTGGACAGTATAATTCACCCCTCCACTTT
cdr3_aa: CASGLGQYNSPLHF

v_call: TRBV5-1
clone_size: few
d_call: TRBD1
j_call: TRBJ2-5
cdr3_nt: TGCGCCAGCAGCCCCTGGCCGACAGGGCGGTCAGAGGAGACCCAGTACTTC
cdr3_aa: CASSPWPTGRSEETQYF

v_call: TRBV5-1
clone_size: NA
d_call: NA
j_call: TRBJ1-2
cdr3_nt: TGCGCCAGCAGCCAAACCGGGGAGAAAAGGGGCTACACCTTC
cdr3_aa: CASSQTGEKRGYTF

v_call: TRBV30
clone_size: few
d_call: TRBD1
j_call: TRBJ1-4
cdr3_nt: TGTGCCTGGAGTCTGGGACAGGGCCGAGAAAAACTGTTTTTT
cdr3_aa: CAWSLGQGREKLFF

v_call: TRBV6-2/TRBV6-3
clone_size: NA
d_call: TRBD1
j_call: TRBJ1-1
cdr3_nt: TGTGCCAGCAGCAGGACAGGGGGGCGGACTGAAGCTTTCTTT
cdr3_aa: CASSRTGGRTEAFF

v_call: TRBV4-1
clone_size: NA
d_call: TRBD1
j_call: TRBJ2-7
cdr3_nt: TGCGCCAGCAGCCAGGGGACAGGGGGAGTGTCCTCCTACGAGCAGTACTTC
cdr3_aa: CASSQGTGGVSSYEQYF

v_call: TRBV19
clone_size: NA
d_call: NA
j_call: TRBJ1-5
cdr3_nt: TGTGCCAGTAGTATAGAAGGCTCAGGGGGCAATCAGCCCCAGCATTTT
cdr3_aa: CASSIEGSGGNQPQHF